These T cell receptor beta chains were read from a single sample in a study of Ad26.COV2.S vaccination and SARS-CoV-2 variants. Some clones are missing from TCRdb's copy, which holds only in-frame ones; the method was immunoSEQ multiplex PCR. The sample includes 150,000 to 200,000 clones, approximately 88% of them seen just once. The sample was peripheral blood, taken after recovery from COVID-19. The receptors here all came from a human donor who had recovered from COVID-19. CDR3s include the opening cysteine and the closing phenylalanine or tryptophan. The D gene is left open where the match is weak. Not every row has a clone size; where given, it reads once, few, many or a size class.

d_call j_call clone_size v_call cdr3_nt cdr3_aa
TRBD2 TRBJ2-1 . TRBV9 TGTGCCAGCAGCGGGAGTTTAGCGGGAGGGATAATTGGTGAGCAGTTCTTC CASSGSLAGGIIGEQFF
. TRBJ1-5 . TRBV7-9 TGTGCCAGCAGCTTGATGGATCAGCCCCAGCATTTT CASSLMDQPQHF
. TRBJ2-7 once TRBV28 TGTGCCAGCAGTTCTCACGGGGCGCGGTACGAGCAGTACTTC CASSSHGARYEQYF
. TRBJ1-2 once TRBV28 TGTGCCAGCAGTTTAGAAAGGGCTAACTATGGCTACACCTTC CASSLERANYGYTF
. TRBJ1-5 . TRBV30 TGTGCCTGGAGAACCGCGGGACTCCTGGGTCAGCCCCAGCATTTT CAWRTAGLLGQPQHF
. TRBJ2-1 once TRBV15 TGTGCCACCAGCAGAGCGGTCCGCGGGCAGTTCTTC CATSRAVRGQFF
TRBD1 TRBJ1-1 . TRBV20-1 TGCAGTGCTAACAGGGGCGCTGAAGCTTTCTTT CSANRGAEAFF
. TRBJ1-6 . TRBV6-9 TGTGCCAGCAGTTCCGGAGCGGGTTCACCCCTCCACTTT CASSSGAGSPLHF
. TRBJ1-6 many TRBV6-6 TGTGCCAGCACCCCCACAGGGTACTCCTATAATTCACCCCTCCACTTT CASTPTGYSYNSPLHF
. TRBJ1-6 . TRBV7-8 TGTGCCAGCAGCCTCGGTGAAGGGGGGGATTCACCCCTCCACTTT CASSLGEGGDSPLHF
. TRBJ2-5 . TRBV3-1/TRBV3-2 TGTGCCAGCAGCGTTACCCAAGAGACCCAGTACTTC CASSVTQETQYF
TRBD1 TRBJ1-1 few TRBV12-3/TRBV12-4 TGTGCCAGCAGTGCACAGGGGGTTGAAGCTTTCTTT CASSAQGVEAFF
. TRBJ1-1 . TRBV27 TGTGCCGGACCGGGGGATGGAATTGCGAGGAGCACTGAAGCTTTCTTT CAGPGDGIARSTEAFF
. TRBJ2-7 . TRBV28 TGTGCCAGCAGCCCCCGGGAAAATTACTCCTACGAGCAGTACTTC CASSPRENYSYEQYF
TRBD1 TRBJ1-2 . TRBV12-5 TGTGCTAGTGCCGCGACAGGGAACTATGGCTACACCTTC CASAATGNYGYTF
. TRBJ1-1 . TRBV9 TGTGCCAGCAGCGTAGCCGGTGACCGGCCTGAAGCTTTCTTT CASSVAGDRPEAFF
. TRBJ2-7 . TRBV27 TGTGCCAGCAGTTTATCGGGGGCTCACTACGAGCAGTACTTC CASSLSGAHYEQYF
TRBD1 TRBJ2-5 . TRBV7-9 TGTGCCAGCAGCCCAGGGACAGCTCAAGAGACCCAGTACTTC CASSPGTAQETQYF
. TRBJ2-1 . TRBV28 TGTGCCAGCAGCTTTGACAGCTTAGGGCAGTTCTTC CASSFDSLGQFF
. TRBJ1-2 . TRBV24-1 TGTGCCACCAGTGACCGGGGATCCTGGGAGGGCTACACCTTC CATSDRGSWEGYTF
. TRBJ2-7 . TRBV5-1 TGCGCCAGCAGCTTGGGAGGGTTCGAGCAGTACTTC CASSLGGFEQYF
TRBD1 TRBJ1-5 . TRBV2 TGTGCCAGCGGAGTCGTGGACAGGGGGGCTTATAGCAATCAGCCCCAGCATTTT CASGVVDRGAYSNQPQHF
. TRBJ1-1 . TRBV12-3/TRBV12-4 TGTGCCAGCAGTTTTTACAGTAACACTGAAGCTTTCTTT CASSFYSNTEAFF
TRBD1 TRBJ1-3 . TRBV6-1 TGTGCCAGCAGTGAGGACAGGGGGAGCACCATATATTTT CASSEDRGSTIYF
TRBD2 TRBJ2-4 . TRBV27 TGTGCCAGCAGTTTAGGGAGGGGCGCCAAAAACATTCAGTACTTC CASSLGRGAKNIQYF
. TRBJ1-2 once TRBV14 TGTGCCAGCAGCCTTCGAATGTCCGGGTGGCACTATGGCTACACCTTC CASSLRMSGWHYGYTF
. TRBJ2-6 . TRBV2 TGTGCCAGCAGTGACCCACCGGGGGCCAACGTCCTGACTTTC CASSDPPGANVLTF